These 7 T cell receptor beta chains were all obtained from the same sample, sequenced in a study of cytomegalovirus exposure and HLA in healthy donors. Primers included in the PCR were 60 Vbeta and 13 Jbeta primers. The repertoire was sequenced with immunoSEQ multiplex PCR; TCRdb's copy has only in-frame clones and lacks some. Of around 100,000 clones in the sample, around 60% were seen once. The specimen sequenced was PBMCs. All receptors derive from a woman aged 45-60 years in good health and CMV-seronegative.

V and J are TRBV2 and TRBJ2-5; no reliable D call. The CDR3 runs to 14 residues. Germline V gene data show CDR1 as SNHLY and CDR2 as FYNNEI. V was shortened by 3 bases and J by 0 bases, with 8 bases between the two germline ends. This chain's CDR3 is CASSDGRYQETQYF. The CDR3 DNA is TGTGCCAGCAGTGATGGGCGCTACCAAGAGACCCAGTACTTC. Full variable domain (remainder filled in from reference TRBV2 and TRBJ2-5): EPEVTQTPSHQVTQMGQEVILRCVPISNHLYFYWYRQILGQKVEFLVSFYNNEISEKSEIFDDQFSVERPDGSNFTLKIRSTKLEDSAMYFCASSDGRYQETQYFGPGTRLLVL.

The chain recombines TRBV27 with TRBJ2-5, with 8 nucleotides matching TRBD2. Germline V gene sequence: CDR1 MNHEY, CDR2 SMNVEV (reference sequence). Trimming cost V 6 bases and J 1 base; bases outside gene matches: 10. The CDR3 has 16 amino acids. This CDR3 reads CASSGGVSGGQETQYF. In DNA form, the CDR3 reads TGTGCCAGCAGCGGGGGTGTCAGCGGGGGCCAAGAGACCCAGTACTTC.

This clone has just one count. The chain uses TRBV28 and TRBJ2-1; TRBD2 agrees at 8 bases. Looked up from germline, CDR1 is MDHEN and CDR2 is SYDVKM. The CDR3 is 14 amino acids. V was clipped by 11 bases and J by 4 bases; unmatched bases: 10. CDR3 nucleotide sequence: TGTGCCGGTGGCGGGAGGACACAATACAATGAGCAGTTCTTC. Its translation is CAGGGRTQYNEQFF.

The rearrangement joins TRBV4-2 to TRBJ2-3; 10 bases align to TRBD1. From germline, CDR1 is LGHNA and CDR2 YNFKEQ. Trimming at V came to 0 bases and at J to 6 bases, leaving 3 bases not matched to a gene. The CDR3 is made up of 15 amino acids. The CDR3 DNA follows: TGTGCCAGCAGCCAAGAGGGACAGGGGCCCGATACGCAGTATTTT. Amino acids: CASSQEGQGPDTQYF.

J is TRBJ2-1 and V is TRBV9, with D tentatively TRBD2 (5 bases). Germline CDR1 and CDR2: SGDLS and YYNGEE. Trimming shortened V by 4 bases and J by 10 bases, and 15 bases separated the two germline ends. The CDR3 spans 13 residues. The CDR3 loop reads CASSRPGSGEQFF. In nucleotides, the CDR3 is TGTGCCAGCAGCCGACCGGGTTCGGGAGAGCAGTTCTTC.

The gene calls are TRBV27 and TRBJ1-4; D is perhaps TRBD1 (5 bases). There are 14 residues in the CDR3. Trimming removed 4 bases from V and 8 bases from J, with 14 bases in between. Germline V gives CDR1 MNHEY, CDR2 SMNVEV (reference sequence). Written as DNA, the CDR3 is TGTGCCAGCAGTTGGGGCAGTCGAGGAGAAAAACTGTTTTTT. Translated: CASSWGSRGEKLFF.

The chain links TRBV4-1 to TRBJ2-5, with D perhaps matching TRBD2 (6 bases). This CDR3 comprises 13 residues. The germline V and J ends were trimmed by 0 bases and 4 bases, with 6 bases remaining between them. Germline V gene lookup returns CDR1 MGHRA and CDR2 YSYEKL. The CDR3 DNA is TGCGCCAGCAGCCAAGAGACTAGAGAGACCCAGTACTTC. It is translated as CASSQETRETQYF.